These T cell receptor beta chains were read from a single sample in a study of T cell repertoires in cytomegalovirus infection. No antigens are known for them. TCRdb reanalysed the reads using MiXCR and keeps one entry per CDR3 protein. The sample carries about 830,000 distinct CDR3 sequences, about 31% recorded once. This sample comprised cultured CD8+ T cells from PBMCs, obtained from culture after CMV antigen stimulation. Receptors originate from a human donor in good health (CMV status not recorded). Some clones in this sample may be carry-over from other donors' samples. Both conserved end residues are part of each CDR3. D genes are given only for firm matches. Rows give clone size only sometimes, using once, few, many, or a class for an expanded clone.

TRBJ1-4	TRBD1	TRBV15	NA	TGTGCCACCAGCGAGAGCAAGGGGGCAGGAGAAAAACTGTTTTTT	CATSESKGAGEKLFF
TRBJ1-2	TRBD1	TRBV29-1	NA	TGCAGCGCTTCCGGGACAGGGCCGGACGGCTACACCTTC	CSASGTGPDGYTF
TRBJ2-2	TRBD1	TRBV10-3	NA	TGTGCCGTAACCGGGACAGGGACAGCCGGGGAGCTGTTTTTT	CAVTGTGTAGELFF
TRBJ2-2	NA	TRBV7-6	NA	TGTGCCAGCAGCCCCACGGACAGGGAGGGCACCGGGGAGCTGTTTTTT	CASSPTDREGTGELFF
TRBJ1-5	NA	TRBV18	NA	TGTGCCAGCTCACTCGACAGGTTCAATAGCAATCAGCCCCAGCATTTT	CASSLDRFNSNQPQHF
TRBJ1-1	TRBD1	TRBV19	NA	TGTGCCAGTAACACCTTGACAGGGCTTAATGAAGCTTTCTTT	CASNTLTGLNEAFF
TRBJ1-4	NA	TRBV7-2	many	TGTGCCAGCAGCACGGGACCTAATGAAAAACTGTTTTTT	CASSTGPNEKLFF
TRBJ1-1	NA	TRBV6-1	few	TGTGCCAGCAGTGAAGCCGTAGTACAGGCTGACCCAAATGAAGCTTTCTTT	CASSEAVVQADPNEAFF
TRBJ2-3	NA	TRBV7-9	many	TGTGCCAGCAGCTTAGAGAGGGATACGCAGTATTTT	CASSLERDTQYF
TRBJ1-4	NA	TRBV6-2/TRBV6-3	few	TGTGCCAGCTGGCAGGGCGGTGAAAAACTGTTTTTT	CASWQGGEKLFF
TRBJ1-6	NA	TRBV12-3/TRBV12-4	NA	TGTGCCAGCAGTTTCATCAGGGAGAGGGGGGATAATTCACCCCTCCACTTT	CASSFIRERGDNSPLHF
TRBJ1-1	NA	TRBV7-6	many	TGTGCCAGCAGCTTAGCCGCGGGGTCGGGCACTGAAGCTTTCTTT	CASSLAAGSGTEAFF
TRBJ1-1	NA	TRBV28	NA	TGTGCCAGCAACGGCCCGGACACTGAAGCTTTCTTT	CASNGPDTEAFF
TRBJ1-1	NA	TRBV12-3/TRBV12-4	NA	TGTGCCAGCAGGTTCCTGGGGGACACTGAAGCTTTCTTT	CASRFLGDTEAFF
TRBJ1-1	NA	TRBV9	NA	TGTGCCAGCAGCGTAGTCCCCACAGGAAAGAACACTGAAGCCTTCTTT	CASSVVPTGKNTEAFF
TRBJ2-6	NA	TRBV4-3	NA	TGCGCCAGCAGCCATAGGAGGACTGGGGCCAACGTCCTGGCTTTC	CASSHRRTGANVLAF
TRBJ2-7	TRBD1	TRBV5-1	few	TGCGCCAGCAGCTACCGGGACAGGGAAGCGTACGAGCAGTACTTC	CASSYRDREAYEQYF
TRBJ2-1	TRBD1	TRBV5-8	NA	TGTGCCAGCAGCGTCGGGACAGGGGCGGCCAATGAGCAGTTCTTC	CASSVGTGAANEQFF
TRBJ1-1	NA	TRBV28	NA	TGTGCCAGCCTCGAGGCAAGAGGGTTCGAGGACACTGAAGCTTTCTTT	CASLEARGFEDTEAFF
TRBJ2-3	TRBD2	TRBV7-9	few	TGTGCCAGCAGCTTAGATCCGGGGGGGGACACAGATACGCAGTATTTT	CASSLDPGGDTDTQYF
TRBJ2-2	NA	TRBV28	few	TGTGCCAGCAGTTTATGGGCAGGGAGCACCGGGGAGCTGTTTTTT	CASSLWAGSTGELFF
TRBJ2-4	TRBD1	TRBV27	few	TGTGCCAGCAGTTTATCTCCCGTGAGGGGGCACCTAGCCAAAAACATTCAGTACTTC	CASSLSPVRGHLAKNIQYF
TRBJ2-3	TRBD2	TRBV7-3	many	TGTGCCAGCATTCGGGTCCGGGGGACTAGCGGCCTCACAGATACGCAGTATTTT	CASIRVRGTSGLTDTQYF
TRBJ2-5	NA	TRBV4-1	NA	TGTGCCAGCAGCCAAGATAGTGTCAGACAAGAGACCCAGTACTTC	CASSQDSVRQETQYF
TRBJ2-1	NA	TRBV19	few	TGTGCCAGTAGTAGGGCCGCCAATGAGCAGTTCTTC	CASSRAANEQFF
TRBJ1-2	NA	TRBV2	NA	TGTGCCGCCTGGAGGGGGGACAACTATGGCTACACCTTC	CAAWRGDNYGYTF
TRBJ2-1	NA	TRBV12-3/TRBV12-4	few	TGTGCCAGCAAAAACCGGGACCACAATGAGCAGTTCTTC	CASKNRDHNEQFF
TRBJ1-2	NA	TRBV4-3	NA	TGCGCCAGCAGCCAAGATCGGCAAGGGGCCTTTAACTATGGCTACACCTTC	CASSQDRQGAFNYGYTF
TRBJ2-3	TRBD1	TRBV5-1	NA	TGCGCCAGCAGCTTGGATAGGATTGGACAGGGGCGATATACGCAGTATTTT	CASSLDRIGQGRYTQYF
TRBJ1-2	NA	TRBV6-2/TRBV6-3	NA	TGTGCCAGCAGTTACTCGCAGTTTTATGGCTACACCTTC	CASSYSQFYGYTF
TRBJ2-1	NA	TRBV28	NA	TGTGCCAGCAGCCCCGGGGACACCAACAATGAGCAGTTCTTC	CASSPGDTNNEQFF
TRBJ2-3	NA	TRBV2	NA	TGTGCCAGCATCTGGTTAGCGGAATCAAGGGATACGCAGTATTTT	CASIWLAESRDTQYF
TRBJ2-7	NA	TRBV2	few	TGTGCCAGCAGCGGGGGACCCGACAGGCCCTTGTCCGACGAGCAGTACTTC	CASSGGPDRPLSDEQYF
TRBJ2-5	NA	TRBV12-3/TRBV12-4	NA	TGTGCCAGCAGTTTACAGGGCCCAGAGACCCAGTACTTC	CASSLQGPETQYF
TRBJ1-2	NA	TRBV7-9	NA	TGTGCCAGCAGCTTTGACTATAAAGCGGGGGGCTACACCTTC	CASSFDYKAGGYTF
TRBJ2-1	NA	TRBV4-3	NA	TGCGCCGGCAGCCAGGTCATCCTCGGCTACAATGAGCAGTTCTTC	CAGSQVILGYNEQFF
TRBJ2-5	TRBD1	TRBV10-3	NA	TGTGCCATCAGTGAGGAACAGGGGGCGGAGACCCAGTACTTC	CAISEEQGAETQYF